This entry concerns a single TCR beta chain. Assay used: immunoSEQ multiplex PCR; TCRdb lists only in-frame clones, some missing. Of some 400,000 clones detected, around 95% appear once; the ten largest clones hold about 0.02%. The source of the sample is a study of shared T cell receptors in the human thymus. The V end was cut by 0 bases, the J end by 4 bases, with 11 bases between. CDR1 is SGHRS and CDR2 is YFSETQ in the germline V gene. The CDR3 totals 15 residues. The chain carries TRBV5-1 and TRBJ1-5, with a tentative D call TRBD1 (6 bases). The clonotype comes from a human donor. The source material was thymocytes. The CDR3 is CASSLAGQSNQPQHF. The CDR3 coding sequence is TGCGCCAGCAGCTTGGCTGGACAGTCTAATCAGCCCCAGCATTTT.